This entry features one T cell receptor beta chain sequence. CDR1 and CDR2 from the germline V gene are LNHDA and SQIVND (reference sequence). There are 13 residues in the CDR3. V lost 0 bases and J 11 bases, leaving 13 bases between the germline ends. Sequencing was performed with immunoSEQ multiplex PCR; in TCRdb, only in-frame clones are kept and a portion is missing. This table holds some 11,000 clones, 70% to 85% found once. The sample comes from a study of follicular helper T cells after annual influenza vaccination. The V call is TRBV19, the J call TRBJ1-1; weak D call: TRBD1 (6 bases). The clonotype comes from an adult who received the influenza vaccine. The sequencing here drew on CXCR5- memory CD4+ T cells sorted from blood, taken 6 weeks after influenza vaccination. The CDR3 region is CASSIEVGGKAFF. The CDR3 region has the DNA TGTGCCAGTAGTATAGAAGTGGGGGGCAAGGCTTTCTTT.